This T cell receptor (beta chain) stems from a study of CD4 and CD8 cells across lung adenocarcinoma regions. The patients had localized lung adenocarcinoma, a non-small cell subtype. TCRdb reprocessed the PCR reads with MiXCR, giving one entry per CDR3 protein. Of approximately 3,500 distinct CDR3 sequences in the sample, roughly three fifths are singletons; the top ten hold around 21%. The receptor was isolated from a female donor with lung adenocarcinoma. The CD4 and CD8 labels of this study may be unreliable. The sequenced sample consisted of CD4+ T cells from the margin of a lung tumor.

The CDR3 region is CASSLGTPRKNMQYF. DNA of the CDR3: TGTGCCAGCAGTTTGGGGACTCCCAGGAAAAATATGCAGTATTTT. V and J are TRBV12-3 or TRBV12-4 and TRBJ2-3; D may be TRBD2 (6 bases). The ends were cut back, 3 bases at V and 11 bases at J, with 21 bases in the middle. The CDR3 consists of 15 residues.